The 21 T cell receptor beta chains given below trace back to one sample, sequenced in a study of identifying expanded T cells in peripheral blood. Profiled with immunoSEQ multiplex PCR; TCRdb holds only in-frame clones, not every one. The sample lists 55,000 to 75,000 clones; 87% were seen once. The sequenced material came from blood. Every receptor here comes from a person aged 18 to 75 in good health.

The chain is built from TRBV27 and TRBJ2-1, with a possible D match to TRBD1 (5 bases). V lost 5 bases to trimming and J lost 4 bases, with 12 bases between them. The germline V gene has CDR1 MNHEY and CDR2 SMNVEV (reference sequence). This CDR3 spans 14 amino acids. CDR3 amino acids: CASSIRRGYNEQFF. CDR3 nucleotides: TGTGCCAGCAGTATCCGTAGGGGTTACAATGAGCAGTTCTTC.

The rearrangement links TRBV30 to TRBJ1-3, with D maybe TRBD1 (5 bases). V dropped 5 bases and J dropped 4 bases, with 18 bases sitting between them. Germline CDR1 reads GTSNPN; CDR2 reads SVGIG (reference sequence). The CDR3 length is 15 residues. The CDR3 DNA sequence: TGTGCCTGGGGGGACGAGCGGGTATCAGGAAACACCATATATTTT. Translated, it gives CAWGDERVSGNTIYF.

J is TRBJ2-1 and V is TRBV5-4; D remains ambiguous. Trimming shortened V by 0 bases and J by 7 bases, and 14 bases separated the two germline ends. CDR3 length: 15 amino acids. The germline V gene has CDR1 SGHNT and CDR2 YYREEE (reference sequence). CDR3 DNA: TGTGCCAGCAGCTTGGAAGGCAGAAGGGCGAATGAGCAGTTCTTC. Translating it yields CASSLEGRRANEQFF.

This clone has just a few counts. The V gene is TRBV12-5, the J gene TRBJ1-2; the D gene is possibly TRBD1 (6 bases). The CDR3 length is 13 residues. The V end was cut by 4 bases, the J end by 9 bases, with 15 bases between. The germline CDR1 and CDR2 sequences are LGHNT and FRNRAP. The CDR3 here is CASGSSGTYRYTF. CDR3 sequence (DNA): TGTGCTAGTGGTTCCTCTGGGACATATCGCTACACCTTC.

The CDR3 coding sequence is TGTGCCAGCAGCTTGGGTCAGCAAGAGACCCAGTACTTC. Its translation is CASSLGQQETQYF. The chain has TRBV5-4 and TRBJ2-5; D remains unclear. The CDR3 covers 13 residues. Trimming took off 0 bases at V and 2 bases at J, with 5 bases between the two ends. The germline V gene has CDR1 SGHNT and CDR2 YYREEE (reference sequence). Filled out from reference TRBV5-4 and TRBJ2-5, the complete variable domain reads ETGVTQSPTHLIKTRGQQVTLRCSSQSGHNTVSWYQQALGQGPQFIFQYYREEENGRGNFPPRFSGLQFPNYSSELNVNALELDDSALYLCASSLGQQETQYFGPGTRLLVL.

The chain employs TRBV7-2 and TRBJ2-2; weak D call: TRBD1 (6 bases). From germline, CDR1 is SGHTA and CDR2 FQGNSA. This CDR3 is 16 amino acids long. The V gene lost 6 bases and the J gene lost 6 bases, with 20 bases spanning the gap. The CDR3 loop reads CASRSRQEPSSGELFF. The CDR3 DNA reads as TGTGCCAGCAGATCCCGACAGGAGCCAAGCTCCGGGGAGCTGTTTTTT.

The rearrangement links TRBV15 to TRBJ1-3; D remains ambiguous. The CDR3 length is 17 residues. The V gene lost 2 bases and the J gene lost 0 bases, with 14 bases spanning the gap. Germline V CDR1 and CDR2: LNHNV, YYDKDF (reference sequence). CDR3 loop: CATSRPGFGGSGNTIYF. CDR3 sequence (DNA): TGTGCCACCAGCAGACCGGGTTTCGGCGGCTCTGGAAACACCATATATTTT.

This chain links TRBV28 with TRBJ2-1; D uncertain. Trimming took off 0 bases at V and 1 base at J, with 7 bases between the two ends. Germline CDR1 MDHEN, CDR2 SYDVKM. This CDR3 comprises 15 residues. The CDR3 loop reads CASSLWSGSYNEQFF. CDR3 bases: TGTGCCAGCAGTTTATGGTCAGGATCCTACAATGAGCAGTTCTTC.

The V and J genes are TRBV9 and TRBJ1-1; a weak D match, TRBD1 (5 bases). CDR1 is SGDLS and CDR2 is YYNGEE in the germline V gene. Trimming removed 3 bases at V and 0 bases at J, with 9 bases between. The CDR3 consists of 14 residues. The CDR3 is CASSAGTLNTEAFF. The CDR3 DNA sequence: TGTGCCAGCAGCGCAGGGACCCTGAACACTGAAGCTTTCTTT.

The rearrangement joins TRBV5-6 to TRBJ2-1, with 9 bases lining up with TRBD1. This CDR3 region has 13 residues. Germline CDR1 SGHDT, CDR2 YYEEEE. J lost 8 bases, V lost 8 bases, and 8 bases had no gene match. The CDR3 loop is CASLGTGWDEQFF. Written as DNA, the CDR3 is TGTGCCAGTCTAGGGACAGGGTGGGATGAGCAGTTCTTC.

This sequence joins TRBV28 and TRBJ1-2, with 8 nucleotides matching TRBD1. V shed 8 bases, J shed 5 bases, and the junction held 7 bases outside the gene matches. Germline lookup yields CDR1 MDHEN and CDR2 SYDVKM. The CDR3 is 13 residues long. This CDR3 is CASWGQEGYGYTF. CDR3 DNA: TGTGCCAGCTGGGGACAGGAAGGATATGGCTACACCTTC.

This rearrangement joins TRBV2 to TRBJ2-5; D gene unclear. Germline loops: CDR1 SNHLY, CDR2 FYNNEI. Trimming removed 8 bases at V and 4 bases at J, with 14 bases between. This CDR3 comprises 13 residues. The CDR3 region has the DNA TGTGCCAGCTTTAACGGACCCTCAGAGACCCAGTACTTC. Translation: CASFNGPSETQYF.

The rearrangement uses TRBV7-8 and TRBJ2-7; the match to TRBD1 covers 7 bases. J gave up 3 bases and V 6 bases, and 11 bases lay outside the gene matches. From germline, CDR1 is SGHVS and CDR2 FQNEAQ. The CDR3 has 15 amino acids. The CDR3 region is CASSSKGTAIYEQYF. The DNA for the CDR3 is TGTGCCAGCAGTTCCAAGGGGACAGCAATCTACGAGCAGTACTTC.

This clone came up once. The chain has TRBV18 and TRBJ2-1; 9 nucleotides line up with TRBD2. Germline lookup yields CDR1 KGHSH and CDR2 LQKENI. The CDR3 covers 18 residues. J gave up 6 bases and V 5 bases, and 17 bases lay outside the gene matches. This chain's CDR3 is CASSSPGTSLTSRNEQFF. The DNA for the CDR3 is TGTGCCAGCTCATCGCCCGGGACTAGCCTTACCTCGCGCAATGAGCAGTTCTTC.

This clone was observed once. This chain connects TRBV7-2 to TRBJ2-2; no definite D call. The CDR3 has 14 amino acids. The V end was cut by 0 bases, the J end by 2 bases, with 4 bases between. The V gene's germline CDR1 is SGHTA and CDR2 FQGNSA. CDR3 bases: TGTGCCAGCAGCTTAGCCCTCAACACCGGGGAGCTGTTTTTT. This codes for CASSLALNTGELFF.

CDR3 sequence: CASSLGTEAFF. DNA for the CDR3: TGTGCCAGCAGTTTGGGGACTGAAGCTTTCTTT. This chain joins TRBV27 and TRBJ1-1; D not certain. CDR3 size: 11 residues. Trimming stripped 3 bases from V and 5 bases from J, with 4 bases between. Germline V CDR1 and CDR2: MNHEY, SMNVEV (reference sequence).

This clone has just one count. This chain's CDR3 is CASSVQEQYF. The CDR3 DNA sequence: TGTGCCAGCAGCGTCCAGGAGCAGTACTTC. V gene TRBV9 combines with J gene TRBJ2-7; D uncertain. The CDR3 is 10 amino acids. V lost 2 bases to trimming and J lost 7 bases, with 4 bases between them. The V gene's germline CDR1 is SGDLS and CDR2 YYNGEE.

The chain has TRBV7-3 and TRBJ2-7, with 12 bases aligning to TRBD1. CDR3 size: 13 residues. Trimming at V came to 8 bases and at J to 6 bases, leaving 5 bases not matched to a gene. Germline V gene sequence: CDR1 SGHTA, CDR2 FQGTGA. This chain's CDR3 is CASGRDRGLEQYF. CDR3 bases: TGTGCCAGCGGCCGGGACAGGGGGCTCGAGCAGTACTTC.

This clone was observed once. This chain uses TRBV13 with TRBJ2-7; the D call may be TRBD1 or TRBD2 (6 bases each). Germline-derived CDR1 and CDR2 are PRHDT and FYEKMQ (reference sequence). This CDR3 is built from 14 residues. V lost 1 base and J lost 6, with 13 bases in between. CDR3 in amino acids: CASSLVGGGSEQYF. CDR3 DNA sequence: TGTGCCAGCAGCTTAGTGGGGGGCGGGTCCGAGCAGTACTTC. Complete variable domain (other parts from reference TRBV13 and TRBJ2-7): AAGVIQSPRHLIKEKRETATLKCYPIPRHDTVYWYQQGPGQDPQFLISFYEKMQSDKGSIPDRFSAQQFSDYHSELNMSSLELGDSALYFCASSLVGGGSEQYFGPGTRLTVT.

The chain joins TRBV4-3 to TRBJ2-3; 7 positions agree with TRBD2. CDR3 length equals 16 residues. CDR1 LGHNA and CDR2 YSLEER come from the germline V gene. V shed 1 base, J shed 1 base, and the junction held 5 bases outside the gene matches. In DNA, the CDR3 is TGCGCCAGCAGCCAAGGTTTGGGAGGGGGCACAGATACGCAGTATTTT. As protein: CASSQGLGGGTDTQYF.

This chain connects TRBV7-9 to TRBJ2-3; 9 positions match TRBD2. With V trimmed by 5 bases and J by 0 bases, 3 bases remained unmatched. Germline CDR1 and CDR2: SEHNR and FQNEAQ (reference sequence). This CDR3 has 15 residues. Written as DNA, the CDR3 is TGTGCCAGCAGCCGTACTAGCGGGAGCACAGATACGCAGTATTTT. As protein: CASSRTSGSTDTQYF.